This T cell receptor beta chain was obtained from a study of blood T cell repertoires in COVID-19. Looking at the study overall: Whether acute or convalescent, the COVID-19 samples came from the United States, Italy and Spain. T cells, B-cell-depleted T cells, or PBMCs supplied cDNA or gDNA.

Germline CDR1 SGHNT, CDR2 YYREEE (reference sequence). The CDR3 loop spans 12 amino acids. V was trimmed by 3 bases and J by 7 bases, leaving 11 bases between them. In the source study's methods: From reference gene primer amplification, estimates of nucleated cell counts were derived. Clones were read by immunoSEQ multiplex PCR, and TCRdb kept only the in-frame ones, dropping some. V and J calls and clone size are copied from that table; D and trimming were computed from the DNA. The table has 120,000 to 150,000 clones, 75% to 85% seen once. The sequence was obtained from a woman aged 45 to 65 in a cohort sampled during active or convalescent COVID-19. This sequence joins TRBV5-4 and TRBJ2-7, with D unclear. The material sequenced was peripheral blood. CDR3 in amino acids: CASSSLSTEQYF. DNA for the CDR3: TGTGCCAGCAGCTCATTATCGACTGAGCAGTACTTC.